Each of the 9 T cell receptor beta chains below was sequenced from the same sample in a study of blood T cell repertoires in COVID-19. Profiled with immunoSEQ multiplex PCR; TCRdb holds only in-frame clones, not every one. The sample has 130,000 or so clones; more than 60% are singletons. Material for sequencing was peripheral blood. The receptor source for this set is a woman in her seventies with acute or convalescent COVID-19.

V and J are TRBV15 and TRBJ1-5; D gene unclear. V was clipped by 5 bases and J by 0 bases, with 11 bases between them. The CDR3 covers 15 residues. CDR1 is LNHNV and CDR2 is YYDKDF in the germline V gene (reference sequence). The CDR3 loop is CATSFSGNSNQPQHF. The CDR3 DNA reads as TGTGCCACCAGCTTCTCAGGAAATAGCAATCAGCCCCAGCATTTT.

The CDR3 DNA follows: TGTGCCAGCAGCTTAGCGAGGGATGGGGCCAACGTCCTGACTTTC. This sequence encodes CASSLARDGANVLTF. The chain combines TRBV7-8 with TRBJ2-6; TRBD2 might be the D (5 bases). CDR3 size: 15 residues. CDR1 is SGHVS, CDR2 FQNEAQ, per germline. The ends were cut back, 0 bases at V and 3 bases at J, with 6 bases in the middle.

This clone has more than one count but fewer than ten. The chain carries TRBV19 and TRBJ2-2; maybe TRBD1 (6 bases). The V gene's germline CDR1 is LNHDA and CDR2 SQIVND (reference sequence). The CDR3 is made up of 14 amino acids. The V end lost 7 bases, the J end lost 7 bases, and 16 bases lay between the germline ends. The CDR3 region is CASIPTGLGGELFF. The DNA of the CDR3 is TGTGCCAGTATCCCGACAGGCCTAGGCGGGGAGCTGTTTTTT.

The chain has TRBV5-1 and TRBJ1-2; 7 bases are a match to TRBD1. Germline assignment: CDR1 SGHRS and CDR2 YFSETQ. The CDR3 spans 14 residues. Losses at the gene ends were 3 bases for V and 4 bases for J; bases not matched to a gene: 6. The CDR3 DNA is TGCGCCAGCAGCTCCTGGACAGGCTCCTATGGCTACACCTTC. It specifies CASSSWTGSYGYTF.

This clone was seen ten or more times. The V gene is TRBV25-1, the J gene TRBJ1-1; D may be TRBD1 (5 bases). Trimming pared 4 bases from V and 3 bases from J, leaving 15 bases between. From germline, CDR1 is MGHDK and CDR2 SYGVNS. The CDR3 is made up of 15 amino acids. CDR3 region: CASSGGDVADTEAFF. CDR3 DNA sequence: TGTGCCAGCAGTGGCGGGGACGTGGCGGACACTGAAGCTTTCTTT.

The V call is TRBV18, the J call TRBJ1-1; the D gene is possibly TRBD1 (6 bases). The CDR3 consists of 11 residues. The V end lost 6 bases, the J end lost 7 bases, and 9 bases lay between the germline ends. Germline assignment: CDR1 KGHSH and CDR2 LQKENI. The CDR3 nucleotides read TGTGCCAGCTCCGAGGACAGTGAAGCTTTCTTT. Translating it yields CASSEDSEAFF.

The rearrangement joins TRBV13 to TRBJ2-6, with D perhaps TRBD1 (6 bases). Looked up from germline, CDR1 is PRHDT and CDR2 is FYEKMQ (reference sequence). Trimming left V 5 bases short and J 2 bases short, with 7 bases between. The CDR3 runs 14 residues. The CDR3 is CASSRQAGANVLTF. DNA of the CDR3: TGTGCCAGCAGCCGACAGGCTGGGGCCAACGTCCTGACTTTC.

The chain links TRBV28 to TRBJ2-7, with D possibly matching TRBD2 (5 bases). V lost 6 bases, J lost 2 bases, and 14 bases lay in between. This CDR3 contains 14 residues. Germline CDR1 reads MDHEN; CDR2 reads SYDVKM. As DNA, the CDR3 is TGTGCCAGCAGACCAAGCCTCGGGACCTACGAGCAGTACTTC. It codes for CASRPSLGTYEQYF. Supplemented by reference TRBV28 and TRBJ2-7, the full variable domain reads DVKVTQSSRYLVKRTGEKVFLECVQDMDHENMFWYRQDPGLGLRLIYFSYDVKMKEKGDIPEGYSVSREKKERFSLILESASTNQTSMYLCASRPSLGTYEQYFGPGTRLTVT.

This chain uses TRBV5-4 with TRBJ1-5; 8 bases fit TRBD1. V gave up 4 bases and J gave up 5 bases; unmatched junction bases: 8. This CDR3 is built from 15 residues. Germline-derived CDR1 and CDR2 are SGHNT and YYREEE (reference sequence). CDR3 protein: CASSPGQGVDQPQHF. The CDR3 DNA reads TGTGCCAGCAGCCCTGGACAGGGTGTAGATCAGCCCCAGCATTTT.